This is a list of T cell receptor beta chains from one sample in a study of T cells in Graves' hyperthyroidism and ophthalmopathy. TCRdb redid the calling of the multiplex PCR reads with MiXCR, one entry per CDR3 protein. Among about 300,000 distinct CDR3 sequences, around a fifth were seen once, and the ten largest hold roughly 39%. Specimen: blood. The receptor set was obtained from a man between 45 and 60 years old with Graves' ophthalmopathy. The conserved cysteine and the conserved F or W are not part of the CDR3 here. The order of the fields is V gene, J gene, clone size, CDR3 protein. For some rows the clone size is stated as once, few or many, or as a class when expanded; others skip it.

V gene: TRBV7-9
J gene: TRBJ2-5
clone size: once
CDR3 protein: ASSFWQETQY

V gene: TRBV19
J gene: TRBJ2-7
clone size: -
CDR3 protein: ASSWVAGDLYEQY

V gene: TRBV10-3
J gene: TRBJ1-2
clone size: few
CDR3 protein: AISDSRTGSNGYT

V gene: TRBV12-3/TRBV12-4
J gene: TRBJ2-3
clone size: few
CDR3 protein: ASTRGGISTDTQY

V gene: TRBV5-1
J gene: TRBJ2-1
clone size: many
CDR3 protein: ASSLDGSSYNEQF

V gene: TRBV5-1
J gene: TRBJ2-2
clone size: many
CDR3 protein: ASSPRLAGVSGELF

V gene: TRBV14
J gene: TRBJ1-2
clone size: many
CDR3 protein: ASSLLGRNYGYT

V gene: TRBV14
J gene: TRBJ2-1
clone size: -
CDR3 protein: ASSPGTSPGEQF

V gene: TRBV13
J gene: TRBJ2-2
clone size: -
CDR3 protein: ASSLVGEGLWDTGELF

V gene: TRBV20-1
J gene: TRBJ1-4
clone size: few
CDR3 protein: SARSYEKLF

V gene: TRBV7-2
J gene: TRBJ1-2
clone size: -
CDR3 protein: ASSLQGVDYGYT

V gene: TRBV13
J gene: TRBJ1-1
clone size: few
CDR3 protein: ASSFGTDGMNTEAF

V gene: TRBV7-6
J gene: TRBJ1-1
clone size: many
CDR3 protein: ASSTSRGTEAF

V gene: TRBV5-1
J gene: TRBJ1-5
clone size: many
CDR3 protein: ASSESQGGQPQH

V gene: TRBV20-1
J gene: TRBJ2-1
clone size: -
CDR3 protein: SASSSTSGRNNEQF

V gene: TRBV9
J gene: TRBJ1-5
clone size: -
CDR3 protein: ASSVGLGNQPQH

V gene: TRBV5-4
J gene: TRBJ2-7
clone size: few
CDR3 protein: ASSLGGVSSYEQY

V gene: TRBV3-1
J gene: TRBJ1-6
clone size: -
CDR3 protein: ASSQYPNVHLH

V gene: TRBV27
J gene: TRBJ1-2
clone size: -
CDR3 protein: ASSLGQYYGYT

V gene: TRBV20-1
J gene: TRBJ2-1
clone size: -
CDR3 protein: SARDRLAGVNEQF

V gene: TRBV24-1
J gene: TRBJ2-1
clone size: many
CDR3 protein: ATSDSRDSPYNEQF

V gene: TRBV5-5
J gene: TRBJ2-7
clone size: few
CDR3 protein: ASKRPRTSYEQY

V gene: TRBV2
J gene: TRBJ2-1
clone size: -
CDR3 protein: ASSELAGGHSYNEQF

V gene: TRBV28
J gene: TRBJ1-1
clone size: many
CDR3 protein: ASTPALGGSKFEAF

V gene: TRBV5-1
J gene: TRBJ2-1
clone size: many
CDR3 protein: ASSPGYNEQF

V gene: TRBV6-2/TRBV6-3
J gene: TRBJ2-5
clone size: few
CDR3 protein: ASSYPGTSGGQY

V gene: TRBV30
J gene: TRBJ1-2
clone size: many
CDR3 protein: AWSTRTGGARGYT

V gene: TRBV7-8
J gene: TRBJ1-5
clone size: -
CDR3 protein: ASSELGGRNQPQH

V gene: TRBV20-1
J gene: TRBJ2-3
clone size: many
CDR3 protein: SATLGGLAPDTQY

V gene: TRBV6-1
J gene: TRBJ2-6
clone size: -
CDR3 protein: ASGWDSSGANVLT

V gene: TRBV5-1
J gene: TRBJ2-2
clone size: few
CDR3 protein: ASSLERADTGELF

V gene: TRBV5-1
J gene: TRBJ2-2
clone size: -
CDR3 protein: ASSSWVGTALF

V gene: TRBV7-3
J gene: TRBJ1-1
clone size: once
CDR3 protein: ASSLIPQGNTEAF

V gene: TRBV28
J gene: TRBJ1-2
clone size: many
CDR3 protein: ASSFTRVYGYT

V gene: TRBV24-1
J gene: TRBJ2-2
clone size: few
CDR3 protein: ATKGGGGNTGELF

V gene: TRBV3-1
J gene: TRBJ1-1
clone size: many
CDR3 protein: ASSPGQGQSTEAF

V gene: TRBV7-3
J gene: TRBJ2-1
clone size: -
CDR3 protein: ASSQFGIGAGNEQF

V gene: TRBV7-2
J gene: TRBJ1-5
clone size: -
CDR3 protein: ASSRGFDQPQH

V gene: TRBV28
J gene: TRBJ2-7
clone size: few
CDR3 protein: ASRIGTSGVYEQY

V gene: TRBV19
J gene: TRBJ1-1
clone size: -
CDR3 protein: ASSGMRGTEAF

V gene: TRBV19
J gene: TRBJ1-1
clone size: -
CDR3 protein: ASSRDRDLNTEAF

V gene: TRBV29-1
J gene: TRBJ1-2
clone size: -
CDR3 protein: SVTGGKDYGYT

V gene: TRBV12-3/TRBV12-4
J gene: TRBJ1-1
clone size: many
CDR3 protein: ASSFGGQANTEAF

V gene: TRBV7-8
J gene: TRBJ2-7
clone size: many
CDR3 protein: ASSLGASGFTGYEQY

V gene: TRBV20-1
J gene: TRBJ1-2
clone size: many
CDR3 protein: SVQQGEVSYGYT

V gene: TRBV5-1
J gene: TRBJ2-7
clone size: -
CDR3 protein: ASSPGLQKIQQY

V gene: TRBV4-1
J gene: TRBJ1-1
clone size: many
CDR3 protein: ASSPRQGARSTEAF

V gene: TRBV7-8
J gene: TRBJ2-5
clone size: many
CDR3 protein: ASSLSGTGQETQY

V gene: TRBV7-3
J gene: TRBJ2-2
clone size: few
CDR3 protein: ASSPPGTKTGELF

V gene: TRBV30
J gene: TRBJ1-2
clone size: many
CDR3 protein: AWSVAGYGYT

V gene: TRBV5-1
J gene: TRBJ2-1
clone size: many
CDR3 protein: ASRPGRGGRPYNEQF

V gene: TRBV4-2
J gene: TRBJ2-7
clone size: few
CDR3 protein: ASSARDRTYEQY

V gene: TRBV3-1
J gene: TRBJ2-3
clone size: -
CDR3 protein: ASSPFSGRATDTQY

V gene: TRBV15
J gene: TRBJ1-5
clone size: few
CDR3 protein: ATSGGTATINQPQH

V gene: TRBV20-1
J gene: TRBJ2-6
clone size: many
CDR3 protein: SASLSSSGANVLT